The 24 T cell receptor beta chains below come from one sample, sequenced in a study of identical twins. TCRdb re-derived calls from the 5' RACE reads in MiXCR, one entry per CDR3 protein. The sample records roughly 490,000 distinct CDR3 sequences, about 13% being singletons. The data were also submitted as part of a second study, on yellow fever vaccine responses in identical twins.

Source material: CD4+ T cells sorted from blood. The receptors shown here come from a woman between 18 and 30 years old in good health.

The rearrangement uses TRBV7-9 and TRBJ2-5; D is unresolved. The germline CDR1 and CDR2 sequences are SEHNR and FQNEAQ (reference sequence). V was clipped by 5 bases and J by 7 bases, with 14 bases between them. This CDR3 is built from 13 residues. CDR3 sequence (DNA): TGTGCCAGCAGCCCCCCTACTCCAACGACCCAGTACTTC. It yields the protein CASSPPTPTTQYF.

The rearrangement joins TRBV5-1 to TRBJ2-5; D may match TRBD1 or TRBD2 (5 bases each). Per germline, CDR1 SGHRS and CDR2 YFSETQ. This CDR3 region has 13 residues. V dropped 5 bases and J dropped 5 bases, with 13 bases sitting between them. The CDR3 protein is CASSGSWGETQYF. CDR3 DNA sequence: TGCGCCAGCAGTGGATCTTGGGGGGAGACCCAGTACTTC.

The sample holds many counts of this clonotype. The chain joins TRBV20-1 to TRBJ1-2; TRBD1 matches at 7 bases. The CDR3 sequence is 13 residues long. Trimming took 5 bases from V and 4 from J; bases not matched to a gene: 7. Per germline, CDR1 DFQATT and CDR2 SNEGSKA (reference sequence). For the CDR3, the DNA is TGCAGTGCTCCGCCGACAGGGTCCTATGGCTACACCTTC. Residues: CSAPPTGSYGYTF.

This clonotype showed up just a few times. The V and J genes are TRBV5-1 and TRBJ2-3; 8 bases line up with TRBD1. The V and J ends lost 5 bases and 3 bases, in that order; junction bases with no gene match: 11. The CDR3 totals 16 residues. From germline, CDR1 is SGHRS and CDR2 YFSETQ. The CDR3 sequence is CASRATGAPGTDTQYF. CDR3 bases: TGCGCCAGCAGGGCGACAGGGGCGCCGGGAACAGATACGCAGTATTTT. The full variable domain, its missing parts supplied by reference TRBV5-1 and TRBJ2-3, is KAGVTQTPRYLIKTRGQQVTLSCSPISGHRSVSWYQQTPGQGLQFLFEYFSETQRNKGNFPGRFSGRQFSNSRSEMNVSTLELGDSALYLCASRATGAPGTDTQYFGPGTRLTVL.

This clonotype showed up just a few times. The J gene is TRBJ2-7, the V gene TRBV7-9, with D tentatively TRBD1 (5 bases). Germline V gene sequence: CDR1 SEHNR, CDR2 FQNEAQ (reference sequence). V was trimmed by 1 base and J by 7 bases, leaving 14 bases between them. The length of the CDR3 is 14 residues. The CDR3 DNA follows: TGTGCCAGCAGCTTAGGGGGCCCACTGCGGGAGCAGTACTTC. This translates into CASSLGGPLREQYF.

This chain joins TRBV18 and TRBJ2-3, with TRBD1 identical over 7 bases. Germline CDR1 reads KGHSH; CDR2 reads LQKENI. J lost 0 bases, V lost 1 base, and 4 bases had no gene match. The CDR3 sequence is 16 residues long. The CDR3 loop is CASSPRVGQSTDTQYF. In DNA, the CDR3 is TGTGCCAGCTCACCACGGGTGGGACAGAGCACAGATACGCAGTATTTT.

This clonotype was recorded a few times. The chain has TRBV18 and TRBJ2-7; a weak D match, TRBD2 (6 bases). Germline V lookup: CDR1 KGHSH, CDR2 LQKENI. This CDR3 has 16 amino acids. V lost 3 bases to trimming and J lost 2 bases, with 17 bases between them. CDR3 loop: CASSPGTRRGAYEQYF. Written as DNA, the CDR3 is TGTGCCAGCTCACCCGGAACAAGGAGGGGTGCCTACGAGCAGTACTTC. The entire variable domain, with the rest obtained from reference TRBV18 and TRBJ2-7, is as follows: NAGVMQNPRHLVRRRGQEARLRCSPMKGHSHVYWYRQLPEEGLKFMVYLQKENIIDESGMPKERFSAEFPKEGPSILRIQQVVRGDSAAYFCASSPGTRRGAYEQYFGPGTRLTVT.

The chain has TRBV29-1 and TRBJ2-1, with 7 bases that match TRBD1. Looked up from germline, CDR1 is SQVTM and CDR2 is ANQGSEA. V lost 8 bases, J lost 4 bases, and 23 bases stayed unmatched. This CDR3 region has 18 residues. For the CDR3, the DNA is TGCAGCACCCGTGGGGCTGTTAGAGGGGGACAGATATACAATGAGCAGTTCTTC. Protein product: CSTRGAVRGGQIYNEQFF.

This clonotype was observed a handful of times. This chain uses TRBV6-5 with TRBJ2-3, with a possible D match to TRBD1 (7 bases). CDR1 and CDR2 (germline): MNHEY, SVGAGI. The V end lost 5 bases, the J end lost 8 bases, and 20 bases lay between the germline ends. The CDR3 is 15 residues long. CDR3 DNA: TGTGCCAGCAGTCAAGCCCGGAGGGGGCCGGGTACGCAGTATTTT. It encodes CASSQARRGPGTQYF.

The chain carries TRBV21-1 and TRBJ2-2; TRBD1 was called by the table and not checked on the DNA. TRBV21-1 is termed a pseudogene. The CDR3 has 16 amino acids. CDR3 in DNA: TGTGCCAGCAGCAAAATGGGGACAGGGAACACCGGGGAGCTGTTTTTT. Translated: CASSKMGTGNTGELFF.

The V gene is TRBV5-1, the J gene TRBJ2-4, with a weak D call TRBD2 (7 bases). The CDR3 contains 13 residues. Trimming took 0 bases from V and 7 from J, leaving 8 bases between them. Germline V lookup: CDR1 SGHRS, CDR2 YFSETQ. CDR3: CASSLEGGNIQYF. CDR3 sequence (DNA): TGCGCCAGCAGCTTGGAGGGGGGGAACATTCAGTACTTC.

This chain connects TRBV12-3 or TRBV12-4 to TRBJ2-7; TRBD1 might be the D (7 bases). CDR3 size: 14 residues. V lost 2 bases and J lost 6, with 14 bases in between. CDR3 residues: CASSLRQGGAEQYF. The CDR3 region has the DNA TGTGCCAGCAGTTTACGGCAGGGGGGAGCCGAGCAGTACTTC.

In its sample, this clonotype was seen a few times. The chain carries TRBV29-1 and TRBJ2-7; no firm D call. Trimming cost V 5 bases and J 0 bases, with 11 bases left between them. Germline V gene lookup returns CDR1 SQVTM and CDR2 ANQGSEA. The CDR3 length is 13 residues. The CDR3 here is CSVRAGYSYEQYF. In DNA, the CDR3 is TGCAGCGTTCGGGCAGGCTACTCCTACGAGCAGTACTTC.

The chain is built from TRBV7-8 and TRBJ2-1; maybe TRBD1 (6 bases). Germline CDR1 reads SGHVS; CDR2 reads FQNEAQ. The CDR3 is 14 amino acids. V was trimmed by 1 base and J by 8 bases, leaving 12 bases between them. The CDR3 region is CASSLVAGGDEQFF. For the CDR3, the DNA is TGTGCCAGCAGCTTAGTAGCTGGGGGCGATGAGCAGTTCTTC.

This clonotype was observed a few times. This chain links TRBV24-1 with TRBJ2-2; D is undetermined. V was trimmed by 1 base and J by 7 bases, leaving 18 bases between them. Germline V gene lookup returns CDR1 KGHDR and CDR2 SFDVKD. The CDR3 spans 17 residues. The DNA of the CDR3 is TGTGCCACCAGTGATTTCTCCCTAGGGTCCCGTGACGGGGAGCTGTTTTTT. Translated: CATSDFSLGSRDGELFF.

This clonotype was recorded a few times. This sequence joins TRBV12-3 or TRBV12-4 and TRBJ2-5; TRBD2 matches 12 bases. The trim removed 6 bases at V and 5 bases at J, leaving 7 bases unmatched. The length of the CDR3 is 15 residues. The CDR3 sequence is CASRATSGRWETQYF. For the CDR3, the DNA is TGTGCCAGCAGGGCGACTAGCGGGAGATGGGAGACCCAGTACTTC.

The genes are TRBV19 and TRBJ1-1; D is possibly TRBD1 (5 bases). Per the germline V gene, CDR1 is LNHDA and CDR2 is SQIVND (reference sequence). The CDR3 has 15 amino acids. The ends were cut back, 9 bases at V and 1 base at J, with 18 bases in the middle. The CDR3 DNA is TGTGCCAGGCAGAACCCGGGACGGACGAACACTGAAGCTTTCTTT. Its protein product is CARQNPGRTNTEAFF.

The V call is TRBV7-8, the J call TRBJ2-3; D unresolved. CDR1 SGHVS and CDR2 FQNEAQ come from the germline V gene. V was clipped by 5 bases and J by 0 bases, with 9 bases between them. CDR3 length: 14 amino acids. The CDR3 DNA reads as TGTGCCAGCAGCCGCCTAATTAGCACAGATACGCAGTATTTT. Its protein is CASSRLISTDTQYF.

The V call is TRBV29-1, the J call TRBJ2-7, with D possibly being TRBD1 or TRBD2 (5 bases each). Trimming cost V 6 bases and J 2 bases, with 14 bases left between them. This CDR3 is 13 amino acids long. Germline V gene data show CDR1 as SQVTM and CDR2 as ANQGSEA. In DNA form, the CDR3 reads TGCAGCGTAGCCGGGACCAGCCCCTACGAGCAGTACTTC. This codes for CSVAGTSPYEQYF.

This clonotype has at least ten counts. The chain recombines TRBV6-2 or TRBV6-3 with TRBJ2-5; no clear D. The CDR3 sequence is 16 residues long. CDR1 MNHEY and CDR2 SVGEGT come from the germline V gene. Trimming removed 4 bases from V and 1 base from J, with 16 bases in between. The DNA of the CDR3 is TGTGCCAGCAGTTTGGTCGCTACAGTGACCCAAGAGACCCAGTACTTC. It encodes CASSLVATVTQETQYF.

This clonotype was seen at least ten times. The chain has TRBV12-3 or TRBV12-4 and TRBJ2-7; no reliable D call. Deletions cut 2 bases from V and 3 bases from J, with 8 bases between. The CDR3 runs to 13 residues. CDR3 region: CASSLIGSYEQYF. The CDR3 DNA is TGTGCCAGCAGTTTAATTGGCAGCTACGAGCAGTACTTC.

The rearrangement links TRBV24-1 to TRBJ2-5; tentatively, D is TRBD2 (5 bases). Germline V gene lookup returns CDR1 KGHDR and CDR2 SFDVKD. Trimming took off 6 bases at V and 1 base at J, with 11 bases between the two ends. The CDR3 sequence is 14 residues long. CDR3 DNA: TGTGCCACCAGTCGGGGAACAGCCCAAGAGACCCAGTACTTC. It translates to CATSRGTAQETQYF.

The chain is built from TRBV10-1 and TRBJ2-1; possible D gene TRBD1, 6 bases. This CDR3 has 18 amino acids. Germline values: CDR1 WNHNN, CDR2 SYGVQD (reference sequence). Trimming shortened V by 2 bases and J by 0 bases, and 17 bases separated the two germline ends. CDR3 sequence (DNA): TGCGCCAGCAGTGAGGACAGGAACACCCGGAGCTCCTACAATGAGCAGTTCTTC. Translating gives CASSEDRNTRSSYNEQFF.

The chain employs TRBV24-1 and TRBJ2-3, with 8 bases matching TRBD2. Germline trimming cut 7 bases from V and 3 bases from J; bases unmatched to any gene: 2. CDR3 length: 13 residues. Germline V gene data show CDR1 as KGHDR and CDR2 as SFDVKD. In DNA, the CDR3 is TGTGCCACCAGGGCGGGGGGAACAGATACGCAGTATTTT. Encoded protein: CATRAGGTDTQYF.